This T cell receptor (beta chain) was identified in a study of T cell responses to AZD1222 COVID-19 vaccine. In the study overall: Doses given second, at about 4 or about 12 weeks, were pooled.

Sequencing was performed with immunoSEQ multiplex PCR; in TCRdb, only in-frame clones are kept and a portion is missing. The sample has some 130,000 clones; 70% to 90% are singletons. Overall study results and limits: Nearly half of spike-specific TCRs reportedly target unmutated variant regions.

With respect to this clone: Its specificity is unknown.

This CDR3 region has 16 residues. V was pared by 4 bases and J by 7 bases, with 19 bases between. Germline V gene lookup returns CDR1 LGHDT and CDR2 YNNKEL (reference sequence). The origin of this receptor is an adult in good health. The specimen comprised peripheral blood, sampled on day 0 of AZD1222 vaccination. The V and J genes are TRBV3-1 (or the pseudogene TRBV3-2) and TRBJ1-4; the D gene is possibly TRBD1 (6 bases). CDR3 nucleotides: TGTGCCAGCAGCCGCAGAGAGGGGGTGGGAAGTGAAAAACTGTTTTTT. Translating gives CASSRREGVGSEKLFF.